Each of the 6 T cell receptor beta chains below was sequenced from the same sample in a study of beta chain features in type 1 diabetes. What was sequenced were expressed TCRB transcripts, since all of the isolated RNA had been reverse transcribed. TCRdb's table, derived via immunoSEQ multiplex PCR, lists solely in-frame clones and lacks some. The data hold about 140,000 clones, with roughly 9.3% observed a single time. Material for sequencing was central memory CD4+ T cells from blood. These receptors were collected from a middle-aged woman in good health.

The chain employs TRBV29-1 and TRBJ2-5; 7 bases match TRBD1. The DNA end favors TRBJ2-7, so the J call may be wrong. CDR1 SQVTM and CDR2 ANQGSEA come from the germline V gene. The CDR3 is made up of 14 amino acids. CDR3 protein: CSGAVTGTSYEQYF. CDR3 coding DNA: TGCAGCGGCGCCGTGACAGGGACCTCCTACGAGCAGTACTTC.

This chain uses TRBV6-6 with TRBJ2-7, with a weak D call TRBD1 (6 bases). V lost 8 bases to trimming and J lost 2 bases, with 10 bases between them. There are 12 residues in the CDR3. Looked up from germline, CDR1 is MNHNY and CDR2 is SVGAGI (reference sequence). This chain's CDR3 is CASGPGAYEQYF. The CDR3 DNA reads as TGTGCCAGCGGCCCAGGGGCCTACGAGCAGTACTTC.

In its sample, this clone was seen a few times. An end of the junction differs from the germline gene, which may be a read error. The chain joins TRBV2 to TRBJ1-2; maybe TRBD1 (5 bases). The CDR3 totals 13 residues. Germline V gene data show CDR1 as SNHLY and CDR2 as FYNNEI. The CDR3 here is CASREEGHFGYTF. Here the CDR3 DNA reads TGTGCCAGCAGAGAAGAGGGGCATTTTGGCTACACCTTC.

A few counts support this clone. The chain combines TRBV29-1 with TRBJ1-5, with D unclear. This CDR3 comprises 14 residues. Per germline, CDR1 SQVTM and CDR2 ANQGSEA. The CDR3, as DNA: TGCGCGATCCCAGGAATTTATAGCAATCAGCCCCAGCATTTT. Amino acid sequence: CAIPGIYSNQPQHF.

In its sample, this clone was seen a few times. The rearrangement uses TRBV5-1 and TRBJ2-1; D perhaps matches TRBD1 (6 bases). CDR3 length: 16 amino acids. Germline V gene sequence: CDR1 SGHRS, CDR2 YFSETQ. V lost 2 bases and J lost 7, with 19 bases in between. CDR3 residues: CASSFGPAQGVNEQFF. Written as DNA, the CDR3 is TGCGCCAGCAGCTTCGGCCCTGCACAGGGTGTAAATGAGCAGTTCTTC.

The rearrangement joins TRBV11-2 to TRBJ1-6; maybe TRBD1 (5 bases). CDR1 and CDR2 (germline): SGHAT, FQNNGV. V was pared by 3 bases and J by 6 bases, with 18 bases between. The CDR3 is 17 amino acids. The CDR3, as DNA: TGTGCCAGCAGCTTCTCAGCCCTACAGGTTATTAATTCACCCCTCCACTTT. Protein product: CASSFSALQVINSPLHF.